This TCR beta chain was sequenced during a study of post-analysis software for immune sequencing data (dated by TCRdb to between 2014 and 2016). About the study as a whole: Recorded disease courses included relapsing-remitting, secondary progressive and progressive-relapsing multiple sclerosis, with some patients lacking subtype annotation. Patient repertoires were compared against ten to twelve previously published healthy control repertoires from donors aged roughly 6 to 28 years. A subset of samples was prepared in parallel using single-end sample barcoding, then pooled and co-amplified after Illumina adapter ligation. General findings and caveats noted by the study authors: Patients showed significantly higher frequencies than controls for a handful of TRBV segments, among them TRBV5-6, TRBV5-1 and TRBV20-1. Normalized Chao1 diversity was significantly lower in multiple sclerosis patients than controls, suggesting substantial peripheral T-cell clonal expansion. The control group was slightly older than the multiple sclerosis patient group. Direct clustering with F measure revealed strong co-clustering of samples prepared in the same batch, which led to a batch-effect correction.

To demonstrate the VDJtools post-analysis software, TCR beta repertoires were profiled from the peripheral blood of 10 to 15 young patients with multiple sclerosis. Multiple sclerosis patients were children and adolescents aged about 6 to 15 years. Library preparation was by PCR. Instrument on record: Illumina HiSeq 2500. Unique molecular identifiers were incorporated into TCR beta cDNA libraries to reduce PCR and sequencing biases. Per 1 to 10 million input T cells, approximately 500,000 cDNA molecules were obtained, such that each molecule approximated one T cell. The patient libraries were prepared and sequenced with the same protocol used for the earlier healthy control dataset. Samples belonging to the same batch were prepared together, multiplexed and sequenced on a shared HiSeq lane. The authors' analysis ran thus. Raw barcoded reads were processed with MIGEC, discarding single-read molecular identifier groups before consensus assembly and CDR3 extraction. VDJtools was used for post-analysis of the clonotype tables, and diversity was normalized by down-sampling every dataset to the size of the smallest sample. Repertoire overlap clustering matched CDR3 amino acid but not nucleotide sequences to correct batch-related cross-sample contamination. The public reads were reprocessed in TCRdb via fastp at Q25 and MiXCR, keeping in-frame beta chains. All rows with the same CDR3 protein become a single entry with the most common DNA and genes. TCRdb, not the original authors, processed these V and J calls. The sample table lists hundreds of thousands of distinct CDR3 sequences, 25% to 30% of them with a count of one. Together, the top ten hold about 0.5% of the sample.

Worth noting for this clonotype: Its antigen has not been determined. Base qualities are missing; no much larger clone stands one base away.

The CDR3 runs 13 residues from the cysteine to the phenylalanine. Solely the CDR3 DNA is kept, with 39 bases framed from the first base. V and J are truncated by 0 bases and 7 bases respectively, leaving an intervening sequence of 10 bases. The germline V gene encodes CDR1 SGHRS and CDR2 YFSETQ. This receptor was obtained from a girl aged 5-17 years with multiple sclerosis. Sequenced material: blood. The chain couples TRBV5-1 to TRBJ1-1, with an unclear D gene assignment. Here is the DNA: TGCGCCAGCAGCTTGGAGTCCCATCTTGAAGCTTTCTTT. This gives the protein CASSLESHLEAFF.